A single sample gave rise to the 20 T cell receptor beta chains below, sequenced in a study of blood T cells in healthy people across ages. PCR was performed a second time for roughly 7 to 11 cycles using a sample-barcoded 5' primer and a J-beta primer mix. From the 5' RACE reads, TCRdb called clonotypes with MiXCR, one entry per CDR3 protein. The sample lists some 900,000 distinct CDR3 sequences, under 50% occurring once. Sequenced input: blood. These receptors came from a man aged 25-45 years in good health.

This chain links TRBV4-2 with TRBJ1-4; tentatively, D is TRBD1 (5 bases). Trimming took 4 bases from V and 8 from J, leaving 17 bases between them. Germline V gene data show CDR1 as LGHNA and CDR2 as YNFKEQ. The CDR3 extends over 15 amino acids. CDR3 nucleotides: TGTGCCAGCAGCCCCTGGGGGACTGATAACGAAAAACTGTTTTTT. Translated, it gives CASSPWGTDNEKLFF.

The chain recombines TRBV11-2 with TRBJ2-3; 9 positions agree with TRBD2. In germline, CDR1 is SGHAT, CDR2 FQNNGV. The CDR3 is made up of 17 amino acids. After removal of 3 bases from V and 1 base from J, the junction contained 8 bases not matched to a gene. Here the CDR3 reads CASSFRTLAGRTDTQYF. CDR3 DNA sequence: TGTGCCAGCAGCTTCAGGACTCTAGCGGGGCGCACAGATACGCAGTATTTT.

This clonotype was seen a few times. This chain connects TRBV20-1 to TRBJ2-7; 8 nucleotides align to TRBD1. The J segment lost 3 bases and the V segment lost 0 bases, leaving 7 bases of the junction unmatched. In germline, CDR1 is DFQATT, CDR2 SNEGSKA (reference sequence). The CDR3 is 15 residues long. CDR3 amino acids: CSARDFDRGFYEQYF. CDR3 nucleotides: TGCAGTGCTAGAGACTTCGACAGGGGATTCTACGAGCAGTACTTC.

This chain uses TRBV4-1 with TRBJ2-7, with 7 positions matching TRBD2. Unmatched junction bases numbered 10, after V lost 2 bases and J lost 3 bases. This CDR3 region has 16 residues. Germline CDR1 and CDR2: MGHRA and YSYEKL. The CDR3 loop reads CASSQPRGEANYEQYF. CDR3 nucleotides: TGCGCCAGCAGCCAACCCCGGGGGGAGGCTAACTACGAGCAGTACTTC.

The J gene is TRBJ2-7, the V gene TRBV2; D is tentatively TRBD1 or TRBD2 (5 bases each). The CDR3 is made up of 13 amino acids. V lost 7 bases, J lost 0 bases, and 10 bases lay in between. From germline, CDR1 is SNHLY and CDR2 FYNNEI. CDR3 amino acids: CASNPGSSYEQYF. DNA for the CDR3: TGTGCCAGCAACCCAGGGAGCTCCTACGAGCAGTACTTC.

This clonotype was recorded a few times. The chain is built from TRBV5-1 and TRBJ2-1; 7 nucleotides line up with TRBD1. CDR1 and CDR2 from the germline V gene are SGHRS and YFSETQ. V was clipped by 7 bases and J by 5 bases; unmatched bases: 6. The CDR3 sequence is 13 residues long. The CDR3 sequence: CASGGTENNEQFF. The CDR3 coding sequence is TGCGCCAGCGGTGGGACAGAGAACAATGAGCAGTTCTTC. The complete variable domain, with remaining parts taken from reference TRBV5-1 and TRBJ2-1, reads KAGVTQTPRYLIKTRGQQVTLSCSPISGHRSVSWYQQTPGQGLQFLFEYFSETQRNKGNFPGRFSGRQFSNSRSEMNVSTLELGDSALYLCASGGTENNEQFFGPGTRLTVL.

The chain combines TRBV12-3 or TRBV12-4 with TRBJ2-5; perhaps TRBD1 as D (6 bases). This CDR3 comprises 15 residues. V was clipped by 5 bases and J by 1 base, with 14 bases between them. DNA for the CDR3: TGTGCCAGCAGTCTAGGACAGACCGGCCAAGAGACCCAGTACTTC. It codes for CASSLGQTGQETQYF.

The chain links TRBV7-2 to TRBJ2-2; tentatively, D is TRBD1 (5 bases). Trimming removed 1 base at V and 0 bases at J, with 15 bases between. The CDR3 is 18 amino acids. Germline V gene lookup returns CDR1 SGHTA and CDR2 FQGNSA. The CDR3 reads CASSLVPQGRANTGELFF. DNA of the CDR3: TGTGCCAGCAGCTTAGTTCCCCAGGGCCGCGCGAACACCGGGGAGCTGTTTTTT.

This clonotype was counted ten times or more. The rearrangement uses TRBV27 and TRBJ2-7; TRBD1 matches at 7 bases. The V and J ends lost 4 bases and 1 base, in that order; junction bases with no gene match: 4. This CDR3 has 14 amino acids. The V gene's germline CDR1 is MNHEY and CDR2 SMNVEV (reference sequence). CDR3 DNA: TGTGCCAGCAGTTGGACAGGCTCTTCCTACGAGCAGTACTTC. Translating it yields CASSWTGSSYEQYF.

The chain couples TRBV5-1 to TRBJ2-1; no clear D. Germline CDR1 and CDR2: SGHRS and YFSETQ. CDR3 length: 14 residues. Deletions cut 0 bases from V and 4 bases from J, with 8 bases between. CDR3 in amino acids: CASSLDGLYNEQFF. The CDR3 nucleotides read TGCGCCAGCAGCTTGGACGGGCTATACAATGAGCAGTTCTTC.

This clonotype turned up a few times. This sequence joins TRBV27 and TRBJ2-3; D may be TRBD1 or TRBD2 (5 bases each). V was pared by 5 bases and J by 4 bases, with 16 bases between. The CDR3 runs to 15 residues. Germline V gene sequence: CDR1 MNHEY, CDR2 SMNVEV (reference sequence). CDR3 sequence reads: CASSPRDGGSDTQYF. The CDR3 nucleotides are TGTGCCAGCAGTCCCCGGGACGGTGGCTCAGATACGCAGTATTTT.

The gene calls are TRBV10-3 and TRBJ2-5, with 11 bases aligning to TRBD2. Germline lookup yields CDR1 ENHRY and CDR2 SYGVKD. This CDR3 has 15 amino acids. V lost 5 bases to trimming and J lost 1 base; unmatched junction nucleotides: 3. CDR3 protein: CAISSSGGTQETQYF. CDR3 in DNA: TGTGCCATCAGTTCTAGCGGGGGGACCCAAGAGACCCAGTACTTC.

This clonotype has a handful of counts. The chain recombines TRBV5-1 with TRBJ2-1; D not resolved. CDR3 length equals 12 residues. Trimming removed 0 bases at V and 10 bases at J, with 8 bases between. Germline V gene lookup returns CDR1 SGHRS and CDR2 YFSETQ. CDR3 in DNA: TGCGCCAGCAGCTTGGGGACGCAAGAGCAGTTCTTC. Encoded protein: CASSLGTQEQFF.

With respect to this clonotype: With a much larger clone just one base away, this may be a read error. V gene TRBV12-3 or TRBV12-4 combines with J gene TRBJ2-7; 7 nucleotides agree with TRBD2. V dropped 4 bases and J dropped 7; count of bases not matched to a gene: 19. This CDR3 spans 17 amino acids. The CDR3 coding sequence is TGTGCCAGCAGTTCCTTGACTAGCACCCGGCTAGAGAATGAGCAGTACTTC. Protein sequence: CASSSLTSTRLENEQYF.

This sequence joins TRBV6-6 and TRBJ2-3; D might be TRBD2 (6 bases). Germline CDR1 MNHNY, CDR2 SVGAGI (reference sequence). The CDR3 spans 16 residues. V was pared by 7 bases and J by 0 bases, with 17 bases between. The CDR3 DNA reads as TGTGCCAGCACCCTGGCGGGGCAGCTTAGCACAGATACGCAGTATTTT. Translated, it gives CASTLAGQLSTDTQYF.

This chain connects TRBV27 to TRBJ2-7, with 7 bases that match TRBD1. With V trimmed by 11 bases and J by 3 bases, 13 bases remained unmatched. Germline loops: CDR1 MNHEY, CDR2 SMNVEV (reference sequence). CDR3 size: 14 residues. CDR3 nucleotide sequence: TGTGCCGGCGGCCGACAGGGAGTGTTCTACGAGCAGTACTTC. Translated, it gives CAGGRQGVFYEQYF.

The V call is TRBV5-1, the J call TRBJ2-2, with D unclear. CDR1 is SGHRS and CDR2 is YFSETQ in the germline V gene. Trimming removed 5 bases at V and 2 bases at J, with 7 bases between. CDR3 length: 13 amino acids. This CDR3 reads CASSRYNTGELFF. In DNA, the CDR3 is TGCGCCAGCAGTCGATACAACACCGGGGAGCTGTTTTTT.

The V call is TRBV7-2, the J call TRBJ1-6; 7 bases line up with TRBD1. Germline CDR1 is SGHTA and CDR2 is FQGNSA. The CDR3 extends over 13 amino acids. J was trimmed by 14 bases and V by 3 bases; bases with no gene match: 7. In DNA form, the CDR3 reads TGTGCCAGCAGCTTGGGACAGCGGTTTTCCCTCCACTTT. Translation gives CASSLGQRFSLHF.

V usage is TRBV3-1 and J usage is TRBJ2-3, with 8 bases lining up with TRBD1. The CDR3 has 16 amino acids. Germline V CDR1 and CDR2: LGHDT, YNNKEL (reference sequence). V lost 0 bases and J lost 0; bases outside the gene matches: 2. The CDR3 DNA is TGTGCCAGCAGCCAAGATCAGGGGGCGAGCACAGATACGCAGTATTTT. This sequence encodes CASSQDQGASTDTQYF.

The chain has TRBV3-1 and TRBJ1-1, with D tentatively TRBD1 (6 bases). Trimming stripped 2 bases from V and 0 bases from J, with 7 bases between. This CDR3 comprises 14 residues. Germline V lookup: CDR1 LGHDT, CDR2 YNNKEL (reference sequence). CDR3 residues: CASSQTGLNTEAFF. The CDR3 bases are TGTGCCAGCAGCCAAACAGGGTTGAACACTGAAGCTTTCTTT.